One and the same sample provided the 18 T cell receptor beta chains below, sequenced in a study of a mutant IDH1 vaccine in newly diagnosed glioma. Time point described: week 11, during vaccination. The study gave 300 ug of mutant IDH1 20-mer peptide per vaccine dose, with topical imiquimod. These receptors have no known antigen. Produced via immunoSEQ multiplex PCR; TCRdb's table is partial and in-frame only. Altogether some 60,000 clones are present, under 90% being singletons, with the ten largest covering approximately 5.9%. The sample consisted of PBMCs, taken from a glioma patient whose treatment included an IDH1 peptide vaccine. The receptors shown here come from a man aged 45 to 65 with glioma.

The chain links TRBV28 to TRBJ1-2; D not certain. Germline values: CDR1 MDHEN, CDR2 SYDVKM. V gave up 5 bases and J gave up 4 bases, with 11 bases separating them. The CDR3 covers 13 residues. The CDR3 protein is CASSPLTLYGYTF. In nucleotides, the CDR3 is TGTGCCAGCAGTCCCTTGACCCTCTATGGCTACACCTTC.

J is TRBJ1-2 and V is TRBV6-1; D uncertain. CDR3 length equals 13 residues. Germline lookup yields CDR1 MNHNS and CDR2 SASEGT. V lost 6 bases and J lost 4, with 12 bases in between. The CDR3 DNA is TGTGCCAGCAGAACCGAGGATTCCTATGGCTACACCTTC. Translation: CASRTEDSYGYTF.

The gene calls are TRBV2 and TRBJ1-2, with D unclear. V was trimmed by 3 bases and J by 2 bases, leaving 16 bases between them. The length of the CDR3 is 16 residues. Germline-derived CDR1 and CDR2 are SNHLY and FYNNEI. CDR3 in amino acids: CASSEGPGNGNYGYTF. The DNA of the CDR3 is TGTGCCAGCAGTGAGGGTCCCGGGAACGGAAACTATGGCTACACCTTC.

The CDR3 DNA follows: TGTGCCAGCAGAACAGGGCATTCTGGGGCCAACGTCCTGACTTTC. The encoded protein is CASRTGHSGANVLTF. This chain connects TRBV27 to TRBJ2-6; tentative D call: TRBD1 (6 bases). This CDR3 spans 15 amino acids. The V and J ends lost 6 bases and 1 base respectively, with 10 bases between them. Germline V lookup: CDR1 MNHEY, CDR2 SMNVEV (reference sequence).

This clone was observed once. This rearrangement joins TRBV10-3 to TRBJ2-7, with 8 positions matching TRBD1. The trim removed 8 bases at V and 2 bases at J, leaving 8 bases unmatched. The CDR3 runs 14 residues. Germline CDR1 reads ENHRY; CDR2 reads SYGVKD. In DNA, the CDR3 is TGTGCCATCGCCACCCAGGGGGCCCCCTACGAGCAGTACTTC. Its translation: CAIATQGAPYEQYF.

This chain joins TRBV6-6 and TRBJ1-2; D gene uncertain. V lost 5 bases, J lost 4 bases, and 14 bases lay in between. Looked up from germline, CDR1 is MNHNY and CDR2 is SVGAGI (reference sequence). The CDR3 totals 14 residues. The CDR3 DNA reads as TGTGCCAGCAGTCAGGACGGCTTCCTCTATGGCTACACCTTC. Amino acid sequence: CASSQDGFLYGYTF.

The chain recombines TRBV19 with TRBJ2-7; TRBD2 matches 7 bases. The CDR3 extends over 13 amino acids. CDR1 LNHDA and CDR2 SQIVND come from the germline V gene (reference sequence). V shed 3 bases, J shed 4 bases, and the junction held 3 bases outside the gene matches. The CDR3 sequence: CASSIKRGYEQYF. CDR3 nucleotides: TGTGCCAGTAGTATTAAGCGGGGATACGAGCAGTACTTC.

The genes are TRBV28 and TRBJ2-2; tentatively, D is TRBD1 (6 bases). The V gene lost 1 base and the J gene lost 1 base, with 13 bases spanning the gap. This CDR3 comprises 17 residues. CDR1 and CDR2 from the germline V gene are MDHEN and SYDVKM. CDR3 sequence reads: CASSLSFLTGNTGELFF. Written as DNA, the CDR3 is TGTGCCAGCAGTTTATCGTTCTTGACAGGGAACACCGGGGAGCTGTTTTTT.

This clone came up a few times. The rearrangement joins TRBV29-1 to TRBJ1-1; no clear D gene. Trimming removed 3 bases from V and 0 bases from J, with 8 bases in between. The CDR3 is made up of 13 amino acids. Per germline, CDR1 SQVTM and CDR2 ANQGSEA. CDR3 nucleotides: TGCAGCGTTGACAATCCTTTGAACACTGAAGCTTTCTTT. Its translation: CSVDNPLNTEAFF.

The chain has TRBV7-8 and TRBJ2-6; possibly TRBD1 for D (6 bases). Germline CDR1 SGHVS, CDR2 FQNEAQ. The germline V and J ends were trimmed by 3 bases and 0 bases, with 15 bases remaining between them. This CDR3 is built from 18 residues. The CDR3 coding sequence is TGTGCCAGCAGCTTCCACAGGGCAATGTACTCTGGGGCCAACGTCCTGACTTTC. Its protein is CASSFHRAMYSGANVLTF.

This chain uses TRBV27 with TRBJ1-1; D is uncertain. Deletions cut 7 bases from V and 5 bases from J, with 14 bases between. CDR1 is MNHEY, CDR2 SMNVEV, per germline (reference sequence). The CDR3 has 13 residues. CDR3 protein: CASNAEGLTEAFF. DNA of the CDR3: TGTGCCAGCAATGCGGAGGGCCTGACTGAAGCTTTCTTT.

The chain recombines TRBV2 with TRBJ2-1; 12 bases are a match to TRBD2. After removal of 6 bases from V and 8 bases from J, the junction contained 8 bases not matched to a gene. The CDR3 covers 15 residues. Germline CDR1 SNHLY, CDR2 FYNNEI. DNA of the CDR3: TGTGCCAGCAGGGCGCTAGCGGGAGGGTGGGATGAGCAGTTCTTC. Protein sequence: CASRALAGGWDEQFF.

This chain links TRBV15 with TRBJ2-5; D unresolved. The CDR3 has 15 residues. Germline V gene lookup returns CDR1 LNHNV and CDR2 YYDKDF (reference sequence). Deletions cut 0 bases from V and 5 bases from J, with 13 bases between. CDR3 amino acids: CATSRDLAARETQYF. CDR3 DNA: TGTGCCACCAGCAGAGATCTGGCGGCCCGGGAGACCCAGTACTTC.

This sequence joins TRBV5-8 and TRBJ2-3; D may match TRBD1 or TRBD2 (5 bases each). V was pared by 0 bases and J by 4 bases, with 21 bases between. Germline CDR1 and CDR2: SGHTS and YDEGEE. The length of the CDR3 is 18 residues. CDR3 nucleotide sequence: TGTGCCAGCAGCTTGGGAAGAGGGACGCCTTTTGAGTCAGATACGCAGTATTTT. Protein sequence: CASSLGRGTPFESDTQYF.

The rearrangement joins TRBV11-2 to TRBJ1-5, with a tentative D call TRBD1 (5 bases). The V gene lost 4 bases and the J gene lost 0 bases, with 10 bases spanning the gap. The V gene's germline CDR1 is SGHAT and CDR2 FQNNGV. The CDR3 has 15 residues. Here the CDR3 DNA reads TGTGCCAGCAGCTCGGGGGGATTTAGCAATCAGCCCCAGCATTTT. This gives the protein CASSSGGFSNQPQHF.

Only one count was recorded for this clone. The V call is TRBV28, the J call TRBJ1-2; 8 bases align to TRBD1. The CDR3 is made up of 14 amino acids. The V segment lost 3 bases and the J segment 4 bases; nucleotides outside the gene matches: 4. Germline V gene sequence: CDR1 MDHEN, CDR2 SYDVKM. The CDR3 loop reads CASSLGGQAYGYTF. The CDR3, as DNA: TGTGCCAGCAGTTTGGGGGGACAGGCCTATGGCTACACCTTC.

J is TRBJ2-2 and V is TRBV7-7; 10 bases line up with TRBD1. The CDR3 covers 14 residues. Germline V CDR1 and CDR2: SSHAT, FNYEAQ (reference sequence). Trimming cost V 5 bases and J 7 bases; bases outside gene matches: 4. The CDR3 nucleotides are TGTGCCAGCAGCCTAGGGACAGGGGACGGGGAGCTGTTTTTT. Its translation: CASSLGTGDGELFF.

The genes are TRBV28 and TRBJ1-2; unclear D gene. The CDR3 spans 14 residues. Germline-derived CDR1 and CDR2 are MDHEN and SYDVKM. Trimming left V 2 bases short and J 7 bases short, with 14 bases between. The CDR3 protein is CASSLIDLMGGYTF. The CDR3 region has the DNA TGTGCCAGCAGTTTAATCGACCTCATGGGTGGCTACACCTTC.